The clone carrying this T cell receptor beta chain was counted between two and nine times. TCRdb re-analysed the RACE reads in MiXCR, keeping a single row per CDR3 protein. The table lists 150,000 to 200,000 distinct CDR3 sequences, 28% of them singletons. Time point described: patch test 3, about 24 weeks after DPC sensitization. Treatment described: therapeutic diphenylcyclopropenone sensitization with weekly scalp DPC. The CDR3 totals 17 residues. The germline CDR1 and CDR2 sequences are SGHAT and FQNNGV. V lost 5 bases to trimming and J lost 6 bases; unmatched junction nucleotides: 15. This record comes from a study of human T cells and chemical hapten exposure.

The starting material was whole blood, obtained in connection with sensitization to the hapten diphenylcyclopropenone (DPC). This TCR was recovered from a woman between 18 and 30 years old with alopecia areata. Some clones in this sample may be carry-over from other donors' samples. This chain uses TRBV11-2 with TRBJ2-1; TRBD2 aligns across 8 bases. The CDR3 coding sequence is TGTGCCAGCAGCCCCGTCGGACCCCAGCGGGAGCGCAATGAGCAGTTCTTC. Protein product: CASSPVGPQRERNEQFF.